Each of the 25 T cell receptor beta chains below was sequenced from the same sample in a study of beta chain features in type 1 diabetes. Expressed TCRB transcripts got sequenced, as all isolated RNA was reverse transcribed. The data were produced by immunoSEQ multiplex PCR, yet TCRdb's version contains in-frame clones alone and is incomplete. The sample lists about 41,000 clones, 65% to 70% occurring once. General study results and limits: Type 1 diabetes patients had TCRB CDR3s that were shorter (moderately but significantly so) in all four CD4+ subsets.

Which antigens these TCRs recognize remains unknown. Material: Tregs from blood. The receptors derive from a man aged 25-40 years with type 1 diabetes. Some clones in this sample may be carry-over from other donors' samples.

This clone was detected only once. CDR3 in amino acids: CAIRDSLSNEQYF. In DNA form, the CDR3 reads TGTGCCATCAGAGACAGCCTTTCAAACGAGCAGTACTTC. This sequence joins TRBV10-3 and TRBJ2-7; tentatively, D is TRBD1 (5 bases). The CDR3 extends over 13 amino acids. Germline CDR1 and CDR2: ENHRY and SYGVKD. V was cut by 6 bases and J by 5 bases, with 14 bases left in between.

The V and J genes are TRBV19 and TRBJ1-5; D may be TRBD1 (5 bases). Germline V gene lookup returns CDR1 LNHDA and CDR2 SQIVND (reference sequence). The length of the CDR3 is 14 residues. V shed 5 bases and J shed 7 bases, with 15 bases lying between them. The CDR3 reads CASSPRTPVQPQHF. Here the CDR3 DNA reads TGTGCCAGTAGTCCGCGGACACCCGTCCAGCCCCAGCATTTT.

This chain uses TRBV10-3 with TRBJ1-5; 9 bases map to TRBD1. The germline gives CDR1 ENHRY, CDR2 SYGVKD. After removal of 5 bases from V and 5 bases from J, the junction contained 4 bases not matched to a gene. This CDR3 has 14 residues. CDR3 amino acids: CAISRQGGDQPQHF. In nucleotides, the CDR3 is TGTGCCATCAGTCGACAGGGGGGGGATCAGCCCCAGCATTTT.

This clone came up once. This chain uses TRBV2 with TRBJ1-1; the D gene is possibly TRBD1 (6 bases). Between the trimmed V and J ends, which lost 8 bases and 7 bases, there was a span of 17 bases. Germline V gives CDR1 SNHLY, CDR2 FYNNEI. CDR3 length: 13 residues. CDR3 amino acids: CASQDGQKVEAFF. The CDR3 region has the DNA TGTGCCAGCCAGGATGGACAGAAGGTTGAAGCTTTCTTT. Combining the CDR3 with reference TRBV2 and TRBJ1-1 gives the whole variable domain EPEVTQTPSHQVTQMGQEVILRCVPISNHLYFYWYRQILGQKVEFLVSFYNNEISEKSEIFDDQFSVERPDGSNFTLKIRSTKLEDSAMYFCASQDGQKVEAFFGQGTRLTVV.

The gene calls are TRBV5-1 and TRBJ2-5; tentatively, D is TRBD1 (6 bases). CDR3 length equals 15 residues. From germline, CDR1 is SGHRS and CDR2 YFSETQ. Trimming took 4 bases from V and 5 from J, leaving 18 bases between them. The CDR3 nucleotides are TGCGCCAGCAGCGCGGACCAGGGGTTTGGGGAGACCCAGTACTTC. Translated, it gives CASSADQGFGETQYF.

This sequence joins TRBV29-1 and TRBJ1-1; D might be TRBD1 (5 bases). The CDR3 has 12 amino acids. The germline V and J ends were trimmed by 5 bases and 2 bases, with 9 bases remaining between them. Germline V gene sequence: CDR1 SQVTM, CDR2 ANQGSEA. CDR3 region: CSVLDRNTEAFF. The CDR3 DNA is TGCAGCGTTTTAGACAGAAACACTGAAGCTTTCTTT.

This chain uses TRBV27 with TRBJ1-2; 8 positions agree with TRBD1. Germline loops: CDR1 MNHEY, CDR2 SMNVEV (reference sequence). With 5 bases clipped from V and 6 bases from J, the junction kept 17 bases outside the gene matches. The CDR3 consists of 17 residues. The CDR3 protein is CASSPFATRTGSHGYTF. CDR3 nucleotides: TGTGCCAGCAGTCCCTTCGCAACTCGGACAGGGAGCCATGGCTACACCTTC.

The J gene is TRBJ1-1, the V gene TRBV10-1, with TRBD1 matching 7 bases. Looked up from germline, CDR1 is WNHNN and CDR2 is SYGVQD (reference sequence). CDR3 length equals 17 residues. V shed 0 bases, J shed 1 base, and the junction held 8 bases outside the gene matches. The CDR3 DNA reads TGCGCCAGCAGTGAGTCGACAGGGAGTGTCTGGAACACTGAAGCTTTCTTT. It specifies CASSESTGSVWNTEAFF.

The gene calls are TRBV6-1 and TRBJ2-5; 7 bases line up with TRBD1. V trimming: 2 bases; J trimming: 5 bases; junction bases outside the gene matches: 8. This CDR3 has 15 residues. Germline V gene lookup returns CDR1 MNHNS and CDR2 SASEGT. CDR3 in amino acids: CASSEKHRGAETQYF. The CDR3 bases are TGTGCCAGCAGTGAAAAGCACAGGGGAGCGGAGACCCAGTACTTC.

V gene TRBV7-2 combines with J gene TRBJ2-7, with a possible D match to TRBD2 (5 bases). The V and J ends lost 4 bases and 3 bases respectively, with 10 bases between them. CDR3 length equals 13 residues. Per germline, CDR1 SGHTA and CDR2 FQGNSA. CDR3 sequence (DNA): TGTGCCAGCAGCTCCTCCCGGGACTACGAGCAGTACTTC. It translates to CASSSSRDYEQYF. Full variable domain (outside the CDR3, taken from reference TRBV7-2 and TRBJ2-7): GAGVSQSPSNKVTEKGKDVELRCDPISGHTALYWYRQSLGQGLEFLIYFQGNSAPDKSGLPSDRFSAERTGGSVSTLTIQRTQQEDSAVYLCASSSSRDYEQYFGPGTRLTVT.

This chain links TRBV15 with TRBJ1-4; D perhaps matches TRBD1 (5 bases). Germline V gene data show CDR1 as LNHNV and CDR2 as YYDKDF (reference sequence). The V gene lost 1 base and the J gene lost 11 bases, with 14 bases spanning the gap. The CDR3 totals 14 residues. The DNA for the CDR3 is TGTGCCACCAGCAGAGGACAACCGGGGGACAAACTGTTTTTT. Protein product: CATSRGQPGDKLFF.

The CDR3 loop is CASSSASRDEQYF. DNA of the CDR3: TGTGCCAGCAGTTCGGCCTCGCGGGATGAGCAGTACTTC. The chain couples TRBV6-6 to TRBJ2-7; maybe TRBD2 (6 bases). The ends were cut back, 4 bases at V and 7 bases at J, with 14 bases in the middle. This CDR3 has 13 residues. Per germline, CDR1 MNHNY and CDR2 SVGAGI (reference sequence).

The rearrangement links TRBV7-9 to TRBJ2-7; 7 nucleotides match TRBD1. The trim removed 5 bases at V and 5 bases at J, leaving 3 bases unmatched. The germline V gene encodes CDR1 SEHNR and CDR2 FQNEAQ (reference sequence). The length of the CDR3 is 12 residues. This CDR3 reads CASSTTGHEQYF. CDR3 sequence (DNA): TGTGCCAGCAGCACGACAGGGCACGAGCAGTACTTC.

The chain is built from TRBV9 and TRBJ1-3; the match to TRBD1 covers 7 bases. The CDR3 has 21 amino acids. V trimming: 0 bases; J trimming: 0 bases; junction bases outside the gene matches: 18. CDR1 and CDR2 from the germline V gene are SGDLS and YYNGEE. The CDR3: CASSVDGGDRPLTPSGNTIYF. The CDR3 bases are TGTGCCAGCAGCGTAGACGGCGGGGACAGACCGCTTACTCCCTCTGGAAACACCATATATTTT.

This clone occurred a few times. The V and J genes are TRBV5-1 and TRBJ2-7, with TRBD1 identical over 8 bases. The CDR3 is 14 residues long. Germline V gives CDR1 SGHRS, CDR2 YFSETQ. V was clipped by 5 bases and J by 2 bases; unmatched bases: 6. This CDR3 reads CASRSRTGPYEQYF. DNA for the CDR3: TGCGCCAGCAGATCTAGGACAGGGCCCTACGAGCAGTACTTC.

The chain employs TRBV4-1 and TRBJ2-3, with TRBD2 matching 7 bases. The CDR3 contains 15 residues. Germline CDR1 reads MGHRA; CDR2 reads YSYEKL. V gave up 5 bases and J gave up 4 bases; unmatched junction bases: 9. This CDR3 reads CASSERGGMADTQYF. The CDR3 DNA sequence: TGCGCCAGCAGCGAACGGGGAGGGATGGCAGATACGCAGTATTTT.

The chain is built from TRBV6-6 and TRBJ2-2; D call uncertain. Between the trimmed V and J ends, which lost 7 bases and 7 bases, there was a span of 10 bases. In germline, CDR1 is MNHNY, CDR2 SVGAGI (reference sequence). There are 12 residues in the CDR3. The CDR3: CASTLRVGELFF. DNA for the CDR3: TGTGCCAGCACCCTGAGAGTCGGGGAGCTGTTTTTT.

This chain uses TRBV9 with TRBJ1-1; 7 bases agree with TRBD1. This CDR3 contains 15 residues. Losses at the gene ends were 4 bases for V and 4 bases for J; bases not matched to a gene: 10. The germline CDR1 and CDR2 sequences are SGDLS and YYNGEE. The chain's CDR3 is CASSPSGQVPTEAFF. For the CDR3, the DNA is TGTGCCAGCAGCCCTTCCGGACAGGTCCCCACTGAAGCTTTCTTT.

This chain uses TRBV11-1 with TRBJ2-1; D is unresolved. Per germline, CDR1 SGHAT and CDR2 FQDESV (reference sequence). The V gene lost 5 bases and the J gene lost 0 bases, with 17 bases spanning the gap. The CDR3 contains 17 residues. The CDR3: CASSRPVKGGSYNEQFF. CDR3 nucleotide sequence: TGTGCCAGCAGCCGTCCTGTGAAAGGCGGCTCCTACAATGAGCAGTTCTTC. Variable domain in full (rest from reference TRBV11-1 and TRBJ2-1): EAEVAQSPRYKITEKSQAVAFWCDPISGHATLYWYRQILGQGPELLVQFQDESVVDDSQLPKDRFSAERLKGVDSTLKIQPAELGDSAMYLCASSRPVKGGSYNEQFFGPGTRLTVL.

The V gene is TRBV5-1, the J gene TRBJ2-5; D remains ambiguous. V lost 1 base and J 3 bases, leaving 19 bases between the germline ends. CDR3 length: 17 residues. CDR1 SGHRS and CDR2 YFSETQ come from the germline V gene. The CDR3 bases are TGCGCCAGCAGCTTGCTACGGTCCGCGGAGCAGAAAGAGACCCAGTACTTC. As protein: CASSLLRSAEQKETQYF.

The count of this clone is one. This sequence joins TRBV19 and TRBJ1-2; TRBD1 is a possible D gene (6 bases). In germline, CDR1 is LNHDA, CDR2 SQIVND (reference sequence). The CDR3 length is 15 residues. V was trimmed by 4 bases and J by 0 bases, leaving 12 bases between them. The CDR3 nucleotides are TGTGCCAGTAGTACACGGACAGTTGCTAACTATGGCTACACCTTC. The encoded protein is CASSTRTVANYGYTF.

The CDR3 sequence: CASSTQRAEQFF. In DNA, the CDR3 is TGTGCCAGCAGCACCCAGCGTGCTGAGCAGTTCTTC. V usage is TRBV7-2 and J usage is TRBJ2-1; D is uncertain. The germline V and J ends were trimmed by 5 bases and 9 bases, with 11 bases remaining between them. From germline, CDR1 is SGHTA and CDR2 FQGNSA. The CDR3 spans 12 residues.

The V call is TRBV7-2, the J call TRBJ2-7, with 13 bases fitting TRBD2. In germline, CDR1 is SGHTA, CDR2 FQGNSA. V lost 5 bases to trimming and J lost 0 bases; unmatched junction nucleotides: 13. The CDR3 runs to 19 residues. Here the CDR3 DNA reads TGTGCCAGCAGCACGCGGACTAGCGGGGGCCCATTTAGCTCCTACGAGCAGTACTTC. Its protein is CASSTRTSGGPFSSYEQYF. The full variable domain, with the rest looked up from reference TRBV7-2 and TRBJ2-7, is GAGVSQSPSNKVTEKGKDVELRCDPISGHTALYWYRQSLGQGLEFLIYFQGNSAPDKSGLPSDRFSAERTGGSVSTLTIQRTQQEDSAVYLCASSTRTSGGPFSSYEQYFGPGTRLTVT.

V is TRBV7-2 and J is TRBJ1-5, with D uncertain. Germline CDR1 reads SGHTA; CDR2 reads FQGNSA. Trimming removed 5 bases at V and 3 bases at J, with 17 bases between. CDR3 length: 16 residues. The CDR3 region has the DNA TGTGCCAGCAGCCTTGGAGTTGCAATGAACAATCAGCCCCAGCATTTT. Translation gives CASSLGVAMNNQPQHF.

The chain links TRBV5-1 to TRBJ1-6; 7 bases map to TRBD1. Germline CDR1 is SGHRS and CDR2 is YFSETQ. The CDR3 is 14 amino acids. Trimming took 4 bases from V and 7 from J; bases not matched to a gene: 5. In DNA form, the CDR3 reads TGCGCCAGCAGCGGGGGACAGCCAAATTCACCCCTCCACTTT. As protein: CASSGGQPNSPLHF.